These T cell receptor beta chains were read from a single sample in a study of technical replicates of blood from a handful of donors. The protocol was immunoSEQ multiplex PCR, while the TCRdb copy is restricted to in-frame clones and leaves out a portion. The table shows 80,000 or so clones, with roughly 96% occurring only once. Sequenced material: T cells isolated from PBMCs. Receptors originate from a human donor in good health. CDR3s include the opening cysteine and the closing phenylalanine or tryptophan. A D gene is named only where the DNA matches it firmly. Size tells how often a clone was seen (once, few, many) or the class of an expanded clone, and some rows leave it out.

d_call j_call v_call clone_size cdr3_nt cdr3_aa
TRBD2 TRBJ2-7 TRBV4-1 NA TGCGCCAGCAGCCAAGGGACTAGCTACGAGCAGTACTTC CASSQGTSYEQYF
TRBD1 TRBJ1-5 TRBV27 NA TGTGCCAGCAGTAACCGGCCCGGGACAGGGGGCCGTCATAGCAATCAGCCCCAGCATTTT CASSNRPGTGGRHSNQPQHF
NA TRBJ2-3 TRBV5-4 NA TGTGCCAGCAGCTTGGGCCCGATTTCGGGGATGCGGACAGATACGCAGTATTTT CASSLGPISGMRTDTQYF
NA TRBJ1-1 TRBV5-5 NA TGTGCCAGCAGCTTGGCCGGCGGGTCAAGTTCAGCTTTCTTT CASSLAGGSSSAFF
NA TRBJ2-7 TRBV10-2 NA TGCGCCAGCAGTGATCTGACAGAGCAGTACTTC CASSDLTEQYF
NA TRBJ2-2 TRBV27 once TGTGCCAGCAGTTTTGGCCGTGGGGCCACCGGGGAGCTGTTTTTT CASSFGRGATGELFF
NA TRBJ2-5 TRBV5-1 NA TGCGCCAGCGCACTCCCGGGATCACAAGAGACCCAGTACTTC CASALPGSQETQYF
NA TRBJ2-5 TRBV6-5 once TGTGCCAGCAGCCCCTATAGCCAAGAGACCCAGTACTTC CASSPYSQETQYF
NA TRBJ2-7 TRBV6-1 NA TGTGCCGGGGGCTTCGGCTACCCCGAGCAGTACTTC CAGGFGYPEQYF
TRBD1 TRBJ2-7 TRBV28 NA TGTGCCAGCAGTTCAGGACAGGGGGGCCCCTACGAGCAGTACTTC CASSSGQGGPYEQYF
TRBD1 TRBJ2-7 TRBV6-5 NA TGTGCCAGCAGTTCCCTCGCGGGGACAGGGGACTACGAGCAGTACTTC CASSSLAGTGDYEQYF
NA TRBJ2-7 TRBV5-4 NA TGTGCCAGCAGCCAAACAGGGAAGGAGCAGTACTTC CASSQTGKEQYF
NA TRBJ2-7 TRBV11-2 NA TGTGCCAGCAGCTCCCCCCGGACTGTCTCCTACGAGCAGTACTTC CASSSPRTVSYEQYF